This T cell receptor beta chain was found in a study of blood T cell repertoires in COVID-19. About the research overall: The United States, Italy and Spain were the sources of the acute and convalescent COVID-19 samples. PBMCs, B-cell-depleted T cells, or T cells were the source of the cDNA or gDNA that made up the material.

As handled by the study authors: Scientists estimated how many nucleated cells there were by amplifying reference gene primers. The data were produced by immunoSEQ multiplex PCR, yet TCRdb's version contains in-frame clones alone and is incomplete. V and J calls and clone size are given by that table; D and trimming were obtained from the DNA. In the table there are over 200,000 clones, 80% to 90% of which are singletons. The receptor was isolated from a woman older than 75 with active or convalescent COVID-19. The sample taken for sequencing was peripheral blood.

The DNA of the CDR3 is TGCAGTGCTAGTGCCCCAGGAGGCCCAGATACGCAGTATTTT. Encoded protein: CSASAPGGPDTQYF. The chain is built from TRBV20-1 and TRBJ2-3; TRBD2 is a possible D gene (5 bases). CDR1 is DFQATT, CDR2 SNEGSKA, per germline (reference sequence). The CDR3 has 14 amino acids. V was clipped by 3 bases and J by 4 bases, with 14 bases between them.